Below are 25 T cell receptor beta chains sequenced from a single sample in a study of CD8+ T cells in alopecia areata. Sequencing relied on a cDNA template that was reverse transcribed from extracted RNA. Profiling relied on immunoSEQ multiplex PCR, and the TCRdb table lists in-frame clones only, not all of them. The sample comprises 150,000 or so clones, roughly three fifths of which are singletons, and under 8% rests with the top ten. Sequencing used CD4+ T cells sorted from blood, obtained at week 0. Every receptor here comes from a human donor with alopecia areata.

The chain has TRBV7-9 and TRBJ1-1; D gene ambiguous. This CDR3 contains 11 residues. V gave up 0 bases and J gave up 11 bases, with 7 bases separating them. Germline V gene data show CDR1 as SEHNR and CDR2 as FQNEAQ (reference sequence). The CDR3 region has the DNA TGTGCCAGCAGCTTAGCAGGGTACGCTTTCTTT. Translating it yields CASSLAGYAFF.

This chain joins TRBV25-1 and TRBJ2-7; D ambiguous. Germline values: CDR1 MGHDK, CDR2 SYGVNS. Trimming removed 4 bases at V and 2 bases at J, with 15 bases between. The length of the CDR3 is 15 residues. The CDR3: CASSGSGTYTYEQYF. CDR3 bases: TGTGCCAGCAGTGGGTCGGGCACCTACACCTACGAGCAGTACTTC.

The V and J genes are TRBV11-3 and TRBJ2-5, with 7 bases fitting TRBD1. Germline V gene sequence: CDR1 SGHNT, CDR2 YENEEA. The CDR3 length is 13 residues. V was clipped by 3 bases and J by 8 bases; unmatched bases: 6. In DNA, the CDR3 is TGTGCCAGCAGCTTTGACAGGGTCGCTACCCAGTACTTC. Translated: CASSFDRVATQYF.

This clone was picked up one time. This chain joins TRBV5-1 and TRBJ1-1; D remains unclear. Trimming stripped 0 bases from V and 6 bases from J, with 18 bases between. The CDR3 is 16 amino acids. Germline CDR1 and CDR2: SGHRS and YFSETQ. CDR3 in amino acids: CASSLASTRFSPEAFF. In DNA, the CDR3 is TGCGCCAGCAGCTTGGCCTCCACCAGGTTCTCCCCTGAAGCTTTCTTT.

The V and J genes are TRBV7-9 and TRBJ2-1, with 7 bases lining up with TRBD1. V dropped 3 bases and J dropped 7; count of bases not matched to a gene: 18. There are 18 residues in the CDR3. Germline assignment: CDR1 SEHNR and CDR2 FQNEAQ (reference sequence). CDR3 nucleotides: TGTGCCAGCAGCTTTACCCTCCGACGACAGGGCGCAGGAAATGAGCAGTTCTTC. This sequence encodes CASSFTLRRQGAGNEQFF.

This clone has more than one count but fewer than ten. The J gene is TRBJ2-1, the V gene TRBV2; D could derive from TRBD1 or TRBD2 (5 bases each). V gave up 0 bases and J gave up 11 bases, with 14 bases separating them. Germline V gene sequence: CDR1 SNHLY, CDR2 FYNNEI. There are 14 residues in the CDR3. The CDR3 region is CASSEAGTADKQFF. CDR3 bases: TGTGCCAGCAGTGAAGCAGGGACCGCCGATAAGCAGTTCTTC.

This clone was found a few times. The CDR3 ends on some other residue instead of the conserved phenylalanine or tryptophan, so this is likely a read error. No DNA is shown, since the ends of the CDR3 on it are uncertain; the CDR3 is the one TCRdb lists. V usage is TRBV5-6 and J usage is TRBJ1-1. Germline-derived CDR1 and CDR2 are SGHDT and YYEEEE. 10 amino acids form the CDR3, both terminal residues included. The CDR3 reads CASRYSGNRR.

Here the CDR3 reads CASSRASDYGYTF. Here the CDR3 DNA reads TGTGCCAGCAGTCGGGCAAGCGACTATGGCTACACCTTC. The chain couples TRBV6-5 to TRBJ1-2; D ambiguous. There are 13 residues in the CDR3. The V end lost 5 bases, the J end lost 3 bases, and 10 bases lay between the germline ends. Germline assignment: CDR1 MNHEY and CDR2 SVGAGI.

The gene calls are TRBV9 and TRBJ2-7; 11 bases line up with TRBD2. CDR3 length: 15 amino acids. Trimming took 4 bases from V and 8 from J; bases not matched to a gene: 11. CDR1 and CDR2 from the germline V gene are SGDLS and YYNGEE. This CDR3 is CASSPLAGVDRKQYF. CDR3 sequence (DNA): TGTGCCAGCAGCCCACTAGCGGGGGTAGATAGAAAGCAGTACTTC. The complete variable domain, with remaining parts taken from reference TRBV9 and TRBJ2-7, reads DSGVTQTPKHLITATGQRVTLRCSPRSGDLSVYWYQQSLDQGLQFLIQYYNGEERAKGNILERFSAQQFPDLHSELNLSSLELGDSALYFCASSPLAGVDRKQYFGPGTRLTVT.

This clone was found a few times. The rearrangement uses TRBV2 and TRBJ1-6; weak D call: TRBD1 (6 bases). The CDR3 is 15 residues long. Trimming pared 6 bases from V and 7 bases from J, leaving 16 bases between. Germline loops: CDR1 SNHLY, CDR2 FYNNEI. CDR3 amino acids: CASSSDGGGNSPLHF. In DNA form, the CDR3 reads TGTGCCAGCAGCTCGGACGGAGGGGGGAATTCACCCCTCCACTTT.

This clone came up a few times. V is TRBV15 and J is TRBJ1-1; 7 positions match TRBD1. Germline V lookup: CDR1 LNHNV, CDR2 YYDKDF (reference sequence). J gave up 1 base and V 5 bases, and 7 bases lay outside the gene matches. The CDR3 spans 15 residues. The CDR3 is CATSVQGRKNTEAFF. DNA of the CDR3: TGTGCCACCAGCGTACAGGGGAGGAAGAACACTGAAGCTTTCTTT. Full variable domain (remainder filled in from reference TRBV15 and TRBJ1-1): DAMVIQNPRYQVTQFGKPVTLSCSQTLNHNVMYWYQQKSSQAPKLLFHYYDKDFNNEADTPDNFQSRRPNTSFCFLDIRSPGLGDTAMYLCATSVQGRKNTEAFFGQGTRLTVV.

The table lists this clone with a few counts. CDR3: CASLGQGLIGETQYF. In DNA, the CDR3 is TGTGCCAGCCTCGGACAGGGGTTGATCGGAGAGACCCAGTACTTC. The chain couples TRBV2 to TRBJ2-5; 9 nucleotides line up with TRBD1. The CDR3 contains 15 residues. The V segment lost 8 bases and the J segment 4 bases; nucleotides outside the gene matches: 11. Germline V lookup: CDR1 SNHLY, CDR2 FYNNEI.

This clone has only a few counts. The V gene is TRBV25-1, the J gene TRBJ2-1, with D possibly being TRBD2 (7 bases). V was trimmed by 3 bases and J by 8 bases, leaving 11 bases between them. Germline CDR1 reads MGHDK; CDR2 reads SYGVNS. The CDR3 spans 13 residues. CDR3 in amino acids: CASSDTGRDEQFF. The CDR3 bases are TGTGCCAGCAGTGACACAGGGAGGGATGAGCAGTTCTTC.

This chain connects TRBV29-1 to TRBJ1-2; TRBD1 aligns across 10 bases. Germline V lookup: CDR1 SQVTM, CDR2 ANQGSEA. J gave up 4 bases and V 4 bases, and 6 bases lay outside the gene matches. The CDR3 spans 14 residues. The CDR3: CSVVTGGDGYGYTF. CDR3 nucleotide sequence: TGCAGCGTTGTGACAGGGGGCGACGGCTATGGCTACACCTTC.

The rearrangement joins TRBV19 to TRBJ1-4; 8 bases are shared with TRBD1. The ends lost 4 bases at V and 5 bases at J; junction bases unmatched: 3. The CDR3 is 14 residues long. In germline, CDR1 is LNHDA, CDR2 SQIVND (reference sequence). The DNA for the CDR3 is TGTGCCAGTAGTACTGGACAGGGCAATGAAAAACTGTTTTTT. Protein product: CASSTGQGNEKLFF.

DNA of the CDR3: TGTGCCAGCAGCCCTACAGGCGGGATTAAAGAGACCCAGTACTTC. This encodes CASSPTGGIKETQYF. The chain couples TRBV7-9 to TRBJ2-5, with D possibly being TRBD2 (6 bases). V was pared by 5 bases and J by 3 bases, with 16 bases between. CDR1 is SEHNR, CDR2 FQNEAQ, per germline (reference sequence). The CDR3 is made up of 15 amino acids.

This clone came up once. V gene TRBV30 combines with J gene TRBJ1-5; weak D call: TRBD1 (6 bases). From germline, CDR1 is GTSNPN and CDR2 SVGIG (reference sequence). V was pared by 2 bases and J by 6 bases, with 11 bases between. CDR3 length: 13 amino acids. The DNA of the CDR3 is TGTGCCTGGAGTCAAGGGGGGAGTCAGCCCCAGCATTTT. Translation: CAWSQGGSQPQHF.

The rearrangement links TRBV11-2 to TRBJ1-2; weak D call: TRBD1 (5 bases). V was clipped by 5 bases and J by 8 bases, with 15 bases between them. Germline V gene lookup returns CDR1 SGHAT and CDR2 FQNNGV. The CDR3 contains 13 residues. The CDR3 DNA reads as TGTGCCAGCAGCCCGGTCCTAAGGGGAGGCTACACCTTC. Translating it yields CASSPVLRGGYTF.

The genes are TRBV2 and TRBJ1-1; no clear D. The CDR3 consists of 11 residues. Trimming took 8 bases from V and 11 from J, leaving 15 bases between them. The germline V gene has CDR1 SNHLY and CDR2 FYNNEI. Here the CDR3 reads CASGHNLWAFF. The CDR3 coding sequence is TGTGCCAGCGGCCACAACTTATGGGCTTTCTTT.

The chain carries TRBV6-5 and TRBJ2-5; a weak D match, TRBD2 (5 bases). Germline values: CDR1 MNHEY, CDR2 SVGAGI. The CDR3 contains 13 residues. Trimming removed 2 bases at V and 7 bases at J, with 11 bases between. Written as DNA, the CDR3 is TGTGCCAGCAGTTACCAACCCGGAGGGACCCAGTACTTC. It translates to CASSYQPGGTQYF.

This clone was observed a few times. The rearrangement joins TRBV4-1 to TRBJ2-5; 11 nucleotides line up with TRBD2. The germline gives CDR1 MGHRA, CDR2 YSYEKL. This CDR3 region has 15 residues. Trimming at V came to 4 bases and at J to 1 base, leaving 2 bases not matched to a gene. The CDR3 is CASSLGLAVQETQYF. The CDR3 DNA reads TGCGCCAGCAGCCTGGGACTAGCGGTCCAAGAGACCCAGTACTTC.

V is TRBV29-1 and J is TRBJ2-6; D is undetermined. Germline V gene sequence: CDR1 SQVTM, CDR2 ANQGSEA. This CDR3 contains 17 residues. Trimming shortened V by 4 bases and J by 0 bases, and 16 bases separated the two germline ends. The CDR3 here is CSVAKGSLNSGANVLTF. The CDR3 bases are TGCAGCGTTGCCAAGGGTTCACTAAACTCTGGGGCCAACGTCCTGACTTTC.

This clone appeared once. The chain joins TRBV7-9 to TRBJ2-2; tentative D call: TRBD1 (5 bases). Trimming took 2 bases from V and 2 from J, leaving 12 bases between them. The CDR3 loop spans 16 amino acids. From germline, CDR1 is SEHNR and CDR2 FQNEAQ (reference sequence). The CDR3 coding sequence is TGTGCCAGCAGCTTATTAAGGGGCCAAAACACCGGGGAGCTGTTTTTT. Translation: CASSLLRGQNTGELFF. Full variable domain (remainder filled in from reference TRBV7-9 and TRBJ2-2): DTGVSQNPRHKITKRGQNVTFRCDPISEHNRLYWYRQTLGQGPEFLTYFQNEAQLEKSRLLSDRFSAERPKGSFSTLEIQRTEQGDSAMYLCASSLLRGQNTGELFFGEGSRLTVL.

Comment on this clone: Other DNA sequences of this sample code for an identical CDR3. The chain's CDR3 is CSVEQETQYF. The CDR3 nucleotides are TGCAGCGTTGAGCAAGAGACCCAGTACTTC. The J gene is TRBJ2-5, the V gene TRBV29-1; no definite D call. V was clipped by 3 bases and J by 2 bases, with 1 base between them. The CDR3 has 10 residues. Germline-derived CDR1 and CDR2 are SQVTM and ANQGSEA.

This sequence joins TRBV7-2 and TRBJ2-7, with unresolved D. Between the trimmed V and J ends, which lost 1 base and 6 bases, there was a span of 7 bases. The germline gives CDR1 SGHTA, CDR2 FQGNSA. The CDR3 is 12 amino acids. As DNA, the CDR3 is TGTGCCAGCAGCTTAGTCCGTCTCGAGCAGTACTTC. It yields the protein CASSLVRLEQYF.